Listed below are T cell receptor beta chains from one sample, sequenced in a study of cytomegalovirus exposure and HLA in healthy donors. Data came from immunoSEQ multiplex PCR; TCRdb stores just in-frame clones and leaves some out. The sample shows approximately 110,000 clones, 82% of them seen only once. The sample taken for sequencing was PBMCs. The receptors originated from a woman aged 18-29 years in good health and CMV-seronegative. Both conserved end residues are trimmed from each CDR3. Clone size is not always given. Where it is, it says once, few, many or a class for expanded clones.

NA	TRBV28	TRBJ2-5	ASSFAGGGETQY
NA	TRBV18	TRBJ1-5	ASSPRTGGNQPQH
NA	TRBV29-1	TRBJ2-2	SVTKPGQQGIAGELF
once	TRBV7-8	TRBJ2-1	ASSPRLVEQF
NA	TRBV13	TRBJ1-1	ASSLEGLSNTEAF
NA	TRBV6-5	TRBJ1-1	ASSYTQGRRGEAF
NA	TRBV11-2	TRBJ2-3	ASSLEGRRTDTQY
NA	TRBV5-6	TRBJ2-5	ASSSSGRETQY
NA	TRBV14	TRBJ2-7	ASSRTKTLGTGRYEQY
NA	TRBV5-1	TRBJ2-3	ASSLEPGDTQY
NA	TRBV27	TRBJ1-6	ASSPRRATNSPLH
NA	TRBV2	TRBJ1-2	ASSPQGRNYGYT
NA	TRBV7-7	TRBJ2-6	ASSLAVIAGGSGANVLT
once	TRBV27	TRBJ2-7	ASSSGGWAPGEQY
NA	TRBV27	TRBJ1-5	ASSLRGEGGNQPQH
NA	TRBV19	TRBJ1-5	ASRTNAGDQPQH
few	TRBV28	TRBJ2-2	ASSLGSRITTGELF
NA	TRBV5-1	TRBJ1-1	ATKRGGLDTEAF
NA	TRBV19	TRBJ2-1	ASSSRTSGSSYNEQF
once	TRBV6-1	TRBJ2-5	ASSGSSTTANQETQY
NA	TRBV19	TRBJ1-2	ASSIQRGWDYGYT
NA	TRBV10-3	TRBJ2-1	AISLAGREDEQF
NA	TRBV13	TRBJ2-1	ASSLPGQGFYNEQF
NA	TRBV5-1	TRBJ2-1	ASSLDGGAYNEQF
few	TRBV6-1	TRBJ2-1	ASSVAGGFNEQF
NA	TRBV16	TRBJ1-4	ASSPPGGQESEKLF
NA	TRBV7-2	TRBJ1-2	ASSSTGGLYGYT
NA	TRBV27	TRBJ2-7	ASSFGLAGGEQY
NA	TRBV7-2	TRBJ2-1	ASSSQGAGEQF
NA	TRBV7-2	TRBJ2-1	ASSFSTSGGSKNEQF
NA	TRBV7-2	TRBJ1-3	ASSSDRAGNTIY
NA	TRBV2	TRBJ1-2	ASRIPDREVPGYT
NA	TRBV6-5	TRBJ1-4	ASRRVVANEKLF
once	TRBV19	TRBJ1-5	ASSIRQGADQPQH
NA	TRBV6-1	TRBJ2-1	ASSWIEAEQF
NA	TRBV15	TRBJ2-7	ATSPPTSGPTYEQY
once	TRBV12-5	TRBJ2-1	ASGLVLGTRDNEQF
NA	TRBV5-1	TRBJ1-1	ASSLADAGRRTEAF
NA	TRBV6-1	TRBJ2-2	ASSEDYTGELF
few	TRBV29-1	TRBJ2-7	SVPGASSYEQY
NA	TRBV7-9	TRBJ2-3	ASSLALGGKRGTDTQY
NA	TRBV4-3	TRBJ2-5	ASSQIKGGETQY